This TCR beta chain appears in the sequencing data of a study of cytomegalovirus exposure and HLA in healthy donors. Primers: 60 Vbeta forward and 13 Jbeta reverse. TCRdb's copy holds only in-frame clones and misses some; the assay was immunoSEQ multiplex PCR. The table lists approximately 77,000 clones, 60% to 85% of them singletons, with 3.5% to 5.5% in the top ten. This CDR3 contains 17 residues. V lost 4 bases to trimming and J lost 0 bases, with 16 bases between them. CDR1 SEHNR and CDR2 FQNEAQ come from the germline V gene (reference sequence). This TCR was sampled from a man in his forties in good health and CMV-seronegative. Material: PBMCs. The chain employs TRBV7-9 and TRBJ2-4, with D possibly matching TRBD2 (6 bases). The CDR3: CASSSSASALAKNIQYF. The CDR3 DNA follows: TGTGCCAGCAGCTCATCCGCTAGCGCTCTAGCCAAAAACATTCAGTACTTC.